Listed below are T cell receptor beta chains from one sample, sequenced in a study of cytomegalovirus exposure and HLA in healthy donors. Data came from immunoSEQ multiplex PCR; TCRdb stores just in-frame clones and leaves some out. The table shows under 200,000 clones, with 70% to 80% occurring only once. Sequencing was carried out using PBMCs. Every receptor here comes from a woman in her 50s in good health and CMV-seronegative. CDR3s include the opening cysteine and the closing phenylalanine or tryptophan. A D gene is named only where the DNA matches it firmly. Clone sizes are given selectively: once, few, many, or a class where the clone is expanded.

v_gene,abundance,d_gene,j_gene,CDR3aa,CDR3nt
TRBV14,once,.,TRBJ1-4,CASSQFLGQNEKLFF,TGTGCCAGCAGCCAATTCCTGGGCCAGAATGAAAAACTGTTTTTT
TRBV2,.,.,TRBJ1-2,CASSEFFGGYTF,TGTGCCAGCAGTGAATTTTTCGGTGGCTACACCTTC
TRBV4-1,.,TRBD2,TRBJ2-1,CASSQAVLAGGGEFF,TGCGCCAGCAGCCAAGCGGTCCTAGCGGGGGGAGGGGAGTTCTTC
TRBV2,.,.,TRBJ2-7,CASTLGRRDDEQYF,TGTGCCAGCACCCTTGGTCGGCGGGATGACGAGCAGTACTTC
TRBV5-1,.,.,TRBJ2-1,CASSLGRDTFYNEQFF,TGCGCCAGCAGCTTGGGGCGGGATACCTTTTACAATGAGCAGTTCTTC
TRBV28,.,TRBD1,TRBJ1-5,CASSRGLGGLDQPQHF,TGTGCCAGCAGTAGGGGATTAGGGGGCCTTGATCAGCCCCAGCATTTT
TRBV11-3,.,.,TRBJ2-5,CASSPGRSETQYF,TGTGCCAGCAGCCCGGGTAGGAGTGAGACCCAGTACTTC
TRBV10-1,.,TRBD2,TRBJ2-1,CASSDPGGREGSSYNEQFF,TGCGCCAGCAGTGACCCAGGGGGGCGGGAGGGGAGCTCCTACAATGAGCAGTTCTTC
TRBV5-8,.,TRBD1,TRBJ2-5,CASTEPGQGIQETQYF,TGTGCCAGCACCGAACCGGGACAGGGGATACAAGAGACCCAGTACTTC
TRBV28,.,TRBD1,TRBJ2-6,CASSLPTSPKKETGAGANVLTF,TGTGCCAGCAGTTTGCCGACATCTCCTAAGAAAGAAACAGGGGCTGGGGCCAACGTCCTGACTTTC
TRBV15,.,.,TRBJ2-1,CATRTEISYNEQFF,TGTGCCACTCGGACAGAAATCAGCTACAATGAGCAGTTCTTC
TRBV7-9,.,.,TRBJ2-1,CASSLAGQYNEQFF,TGTGCCAGCAGCTTAGCGGGACAATACAATGAGCAGTTCTTC
TRBV5-4,.,.,TRBJ1-2,CASSPEAFNYGYTF,TGTGCCAGCAGTCCCGAAGCTTTTAACTATGGCTACACCTTC
TRBV29-1,.,TRBD2,TRBJ2-1,CSGTPGLAAGNEQFF,TGCAGCGGCACTCCGGGACTAGCGGCGGGGAATGAGCAGTTCTTC
TRBV11-2,.,TRBD1,TRBJ2-3,CASSYGQGADTQYF,TGTGCCAGCAGCTATGGACAGGGTGCAGATACGCAGTATTTT
TRBV4-2,.,TRBD2,TRBJ2-1,CASSQFPVGAGGPRGEQFF,TGTGCCAGCAGCCAATTCCCCGTGGGGGCGGGAGGGCCTAGGGGTGAGCAGTTCTTC
TRBV7-9,.,TRBD1,TRBJ1-6,CASSWDRGNSPLHF,TGTGCCAGCAGCTGGGACAGGGGTAATTCACCCCTCCACTTT
TRBV9,.,TRBD1,TRBJ1-6,CASSVGGQGASPLHF,TGTGCCAGCAGCGTAGGGGGACAGGGGGCTTCACCCCTCCACTTT
TRBV28,few,.,TRBJ1-1,CASSHQVDTEAFF,TGTGCCAGCAGTCATCAGGTGGACACTGAAGCTTTCTTT
TRBV5-1,once,.,TRBJ2-7,CASSLGHTVSYEQYF,TGCGCCAGCAGCTTGGGGCACACAGTCTCCTACGAGCAGTACTTC
TRBV11-2,few,TRBD1,TRBJ2-7,CASSPGQGAGYRYEQYF,TGTGCCAGCAGTCCGGGACAGGGGGCGGGTTATCGTTACGAGCAGTACTTC
TRBV27,.,.,TRBJ1-1,CASSLGGLSEAFF,TGTGCCAGCAGTTTGGGGGGGCTGTCGGAAGCTTTCTTT
TRBV18,few,.,TRBJ2-1,CASSPTRELVGNEQFF,TGTGCCAGCTCACCAACTAGGGAGTTAGTCGGCAATGAGCAGTTCTTC
TRBV10-3,.,TRBD2,TRBJ2-3,CAIRAFSGGTDTQYF,TGTGCCATCAGGGCCTTTAGCGGGGGCACAGATACGCAGTATTTT
TRBV2,medium-sized,TRBD1,TRBJ1-1,CASRTPPTGENTEAFF,TGTGCCAGCAGAACACCCCCGACAGGGGAAAACACTGAAGCTTTCTTT
TRBV28,.,TRBD1,TRBJ1-2,CASSSRPGQGAGYTF,TGTGCCAGCAGCTCACGACCGGGACAGGGAGCTGGCTACACCTTC
TRBV28,.,TRBD2,TRBJ2-1,CASSLPRGRAGNEQFF,TGTGCCAGCAGTTTACCTCGCGGGAGGGCAGGCAATGAGCAGTTCTTC
TRBV5-1,.,TRBD1,TRBJ2-2,CASSLARTGSGTGELFF,TGCGCCAGCAGCTTGGCCCGGACAGGGAGTGGCACCGGGGAGCTGTTTTTT
TRBV28,once,.,TRBJ1-2,CAALPGGGIVGYTF,TGTGCCGCCCTTCCGGGCGGAGGTATTGTTGGCTACACCTTC
TRBV7-2,.,TRBD2,TRBJ2-5,CASSLGGLREAETQYF,TGTGCCAGCAGCTTAGGGGGCCTACGGGAGGCAGAGACCCAGTACTTC
TRBV28,.,TRBD2,TRBJ2-3,CASSLSGLAGSDTQYF,TGTGCCAGCAGTTTATCGGGACTAGCGGGATCGGATACGCAGTATTTT
TRBV9,.,.,TRBJ1-2,CASSVDGAMGGYTF,TGTGCCAGCAGCGTAGATGGGGCGATGGGTGGCTACACCTTC
TRBV18,once,TRBD1,TRBJ2-7,CASSPTTGQYAEQYF,TGTGCCAGCTCACCTACAACGGGACAGTACGCGGAGCAGTACTTC
TRBV7-9,.,TRBD1,TRBJ2-6,CASSQGRRDRGLGANVLTF,TGTGCCAGCAGCCAGGGGCGCCGGGACAGGGGGCTTGGGGCCAACGTCCTGACTTTC
TRBV28,.,.,TRBJ2-7,CASVKAETYEQYF,TGTGCCAGCGTCAAGGCGGAAACCTACGAGCAGTACTTC
TRBV5-6,few,TRBD1,TRBJ2-1,CASTRGSSYNEQFF,TGTGCCAGCACCAGGGGGAGCTCCTACAATGAGCAGTTCTTC
TRBV6-1,.,TRBD1,TRBJ1-2,CASSEGGTGWNYFGANYGYTF,TGTGCCAGCAGTGAAGGGGGGACAGGTTGGAATTATTTTGGAGCTAACTATGGCTACACCTTC
TRBV10-3,few,TRBD1,TRBJ1-1,CAISDATGTGNTEAFF,TGTGCCATCAGTGACGCAACGGGGACAGGGAACACTGAAGCTTTCTTT
TRBV18,.,TRBD1,TRBJ1-2,CASSQGQGIWGYTF,TGTGCCAGCTCACAGGGACAGGGAATCTGGGGCTACACCTTC
TRBV7-9,few,TRBD1,TRBJ2-5,CASSWGTGEETQYF,TGTGCCAGCAGCTGGGGGACAGGGGAAGAGACCCAGTACTTC
TRBV7-6,few,.,TRBJ1-4,CASSLGGGKLFF,TGTGCCAGCAGCTTAGGGGGGGGAAAACTGTTTTTT
TRBV28,.,.,TRBJ1-5,CASSFASGYQPQHF,TGTGCCAGCAGTTTCGCATCAGGATATCAGCCCCAGCATTTT
TRBV28,.,.,TRBJ1-1,CASSLPPREAFF,TGTGCCAGCAGTTTACCCCCGAGGGAAGCTTTCTTT
TRBV10-1,.,.,TRBJ1-2,CATPLGGNYGYTF,TGCGCCACCCCCCTGGGAGGGAACTATGGCTACACCTTC
TRBV19,few,.,TRBJ2-3,CASSMSRGGTDTQYF,TGTGCCAGTAGTATGTCCAGGGGAGGCACAGATACGCAGTATTTT
TRBV7-2,once,.,TRBJ1-3,CASSLPLSGNTIYF,TGTGCCAGCAGCTTACCCCTCTCTGGAAACACCATATATTTT
TRBV6-6,.,.,TRBJ2-5,CASSRIGETQYF,TGTGCCAGCAGTCGAATCGGTGAGACCCAGTACTTC
TRBV4-1,.,.,TRBJ2-3,CASSQEEGVVTDTQYF,TGCGCCAGCAGCCAAGAAGAGGGCGTTGTCACAGATACGCAGTATTTT
TRBV28,once,.,TRBJ1-4,CASRGHKTTNEKLFF,TGTGCCAGCAGAGGACATAAGACAACTAATGAAAAACTGTTTTTT
TRBV6-5,few,.,TRBJ1-3,CASSYLWGMSGNTIYF,TGTGCCAGCAGTTACTTATGGGGCATGTCTGGAAACACCATATATTTT
TRBV11-2,.,.,TRBJ2-5,CASRPGNRETQYF,TGTGCCAGCAGACCAGGGAACCGGGAGACCCAGTACTTC
TRBV19,.,TRBD1,TRBJ2-7,CASSIGGQGSYEQYF,TGTGCCAGTAGTATCGGAGGACAGGGCTCCTACGAGCAGTACTTC
TRBV28,.,TRBD2,TRBJ2-5,CASLTSGRVSGTQYF,TGTGCCAGCCTAACTAGCGGGAGGGTGTCGGGGACCCAGTACTTC
TRBV1,.,.,TRBJ1-1,CTSTLGQKAFF,TGCACCAGCACCCTTGGGCAGAAAGCTTTCTTT
TRBV9,.,.,TRBJ1-4,CASSSRLSGEKLFF,TGTGCCAGCAGCTCCCGACTGAGTGGTGAAAAACTGTTTTTT